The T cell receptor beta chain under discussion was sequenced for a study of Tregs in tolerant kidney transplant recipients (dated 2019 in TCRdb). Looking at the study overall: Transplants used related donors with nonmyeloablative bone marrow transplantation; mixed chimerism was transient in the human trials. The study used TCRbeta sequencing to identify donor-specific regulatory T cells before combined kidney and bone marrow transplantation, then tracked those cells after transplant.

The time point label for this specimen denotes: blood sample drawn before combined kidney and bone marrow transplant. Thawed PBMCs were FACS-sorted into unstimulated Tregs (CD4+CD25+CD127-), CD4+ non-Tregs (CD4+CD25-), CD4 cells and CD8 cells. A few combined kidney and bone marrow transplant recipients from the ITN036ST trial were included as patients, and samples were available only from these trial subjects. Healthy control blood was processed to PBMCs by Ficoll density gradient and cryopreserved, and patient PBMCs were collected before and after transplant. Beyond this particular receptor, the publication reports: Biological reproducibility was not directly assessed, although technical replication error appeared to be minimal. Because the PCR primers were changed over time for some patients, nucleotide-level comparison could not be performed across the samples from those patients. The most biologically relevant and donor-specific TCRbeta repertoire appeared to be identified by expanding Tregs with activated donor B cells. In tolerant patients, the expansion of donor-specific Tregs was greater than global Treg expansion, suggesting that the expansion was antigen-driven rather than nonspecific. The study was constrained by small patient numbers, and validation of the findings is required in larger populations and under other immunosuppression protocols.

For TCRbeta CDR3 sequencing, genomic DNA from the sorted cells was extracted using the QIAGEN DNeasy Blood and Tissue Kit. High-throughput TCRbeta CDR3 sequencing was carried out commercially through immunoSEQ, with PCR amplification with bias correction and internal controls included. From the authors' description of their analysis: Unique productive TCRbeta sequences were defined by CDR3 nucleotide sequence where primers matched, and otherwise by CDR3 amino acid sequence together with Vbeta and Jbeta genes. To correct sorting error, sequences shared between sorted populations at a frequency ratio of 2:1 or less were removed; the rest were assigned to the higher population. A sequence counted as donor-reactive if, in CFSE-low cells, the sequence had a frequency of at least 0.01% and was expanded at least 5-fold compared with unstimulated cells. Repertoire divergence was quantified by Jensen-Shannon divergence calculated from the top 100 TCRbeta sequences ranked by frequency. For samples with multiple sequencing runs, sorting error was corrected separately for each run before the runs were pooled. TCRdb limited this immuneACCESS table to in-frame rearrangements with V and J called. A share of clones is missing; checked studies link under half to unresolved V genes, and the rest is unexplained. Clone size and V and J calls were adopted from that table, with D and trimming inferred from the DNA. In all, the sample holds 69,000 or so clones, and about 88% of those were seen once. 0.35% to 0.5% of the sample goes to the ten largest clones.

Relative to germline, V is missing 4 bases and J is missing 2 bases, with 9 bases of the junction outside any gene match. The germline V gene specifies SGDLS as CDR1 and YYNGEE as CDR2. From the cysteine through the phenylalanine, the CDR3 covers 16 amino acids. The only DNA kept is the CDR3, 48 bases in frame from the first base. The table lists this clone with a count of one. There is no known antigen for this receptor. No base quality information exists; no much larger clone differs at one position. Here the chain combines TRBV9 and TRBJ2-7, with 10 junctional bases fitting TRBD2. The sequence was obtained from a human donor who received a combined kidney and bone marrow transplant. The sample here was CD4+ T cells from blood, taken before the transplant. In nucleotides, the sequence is TGTGCCAGCAGCATTGGACTAGCGGAGGGAGCCTACGAGCAGTACTTC. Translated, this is CASSIGLAEGAYEQYF.